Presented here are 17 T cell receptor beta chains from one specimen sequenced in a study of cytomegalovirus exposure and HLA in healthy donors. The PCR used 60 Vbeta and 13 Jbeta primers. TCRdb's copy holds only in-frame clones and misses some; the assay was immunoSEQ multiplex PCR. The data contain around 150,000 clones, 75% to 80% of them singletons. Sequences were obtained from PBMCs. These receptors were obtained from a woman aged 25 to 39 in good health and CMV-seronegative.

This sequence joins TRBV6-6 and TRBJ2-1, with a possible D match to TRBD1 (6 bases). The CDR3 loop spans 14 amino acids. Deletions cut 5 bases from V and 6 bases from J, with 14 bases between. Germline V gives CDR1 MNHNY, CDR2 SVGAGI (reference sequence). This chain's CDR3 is CASSPIVQGNEQFF. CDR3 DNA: TGTGCCAGCAGTCCAATCGTACAGGGCAATGAGCAGTTCTTC.

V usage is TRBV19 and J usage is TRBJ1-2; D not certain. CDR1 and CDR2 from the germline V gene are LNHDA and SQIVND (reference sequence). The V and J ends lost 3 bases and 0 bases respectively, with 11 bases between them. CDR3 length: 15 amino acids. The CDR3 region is CASSMEVDSNYGYTF. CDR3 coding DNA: TGTGCCAGTAGTATGGAGGTAGATTCTAACTATGGCTACACCTTC.

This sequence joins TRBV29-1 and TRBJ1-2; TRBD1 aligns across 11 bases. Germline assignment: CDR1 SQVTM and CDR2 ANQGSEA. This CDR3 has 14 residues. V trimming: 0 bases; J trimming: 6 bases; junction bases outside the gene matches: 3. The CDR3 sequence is CSVEEGQGANGYTF. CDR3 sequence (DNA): TGCAGCGTTGAAGAAGGACAGGGGGCAAATGGCTACACCTTC.

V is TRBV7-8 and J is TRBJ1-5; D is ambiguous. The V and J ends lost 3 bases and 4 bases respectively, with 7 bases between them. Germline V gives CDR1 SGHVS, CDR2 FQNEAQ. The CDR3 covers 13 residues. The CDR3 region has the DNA TGTGCCAGCAGCTTGAGGGCTAATCAGCCCCAGCATTTT. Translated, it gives CASSLRANQPQHF.

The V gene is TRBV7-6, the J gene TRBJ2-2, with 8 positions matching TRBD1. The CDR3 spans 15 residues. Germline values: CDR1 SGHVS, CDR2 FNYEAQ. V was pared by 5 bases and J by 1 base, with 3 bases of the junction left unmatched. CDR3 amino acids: CASSPGTGNTGELFF. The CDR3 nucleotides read TGTGCCAGCAGCCCCGGGACAGGGAACACCGGGGAGCTGTTTTTT.

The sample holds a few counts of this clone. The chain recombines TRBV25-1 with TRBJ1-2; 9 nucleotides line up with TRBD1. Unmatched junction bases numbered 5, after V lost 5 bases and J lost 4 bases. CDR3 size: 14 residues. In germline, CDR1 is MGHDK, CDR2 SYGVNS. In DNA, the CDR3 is TGTGCCAGCAGTCTGGGACAGGGAACCTATGGCTACACCTTC. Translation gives CASSLGQGTYGYTF.

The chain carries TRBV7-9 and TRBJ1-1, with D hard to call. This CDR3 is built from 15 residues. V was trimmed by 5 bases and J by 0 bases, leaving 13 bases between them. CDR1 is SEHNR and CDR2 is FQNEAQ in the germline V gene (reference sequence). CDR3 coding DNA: TGTGCCAGCAGCGAGGGCAGCCCTTTGAACACTGAAGCTTTCTTT. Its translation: CASSEGSPLNTEAFF. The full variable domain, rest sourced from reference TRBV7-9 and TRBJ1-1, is DTGVSQNPRHKITKRGQNVTFRCDPISEHNRLYWYRQTLGQGPEFLTYFQNEAQLEKSRLLSDRFSAERPKGSFSTLEIQRTEQGDSAMYLCASSEGSPLNTEAFFGQGTRLTVV.

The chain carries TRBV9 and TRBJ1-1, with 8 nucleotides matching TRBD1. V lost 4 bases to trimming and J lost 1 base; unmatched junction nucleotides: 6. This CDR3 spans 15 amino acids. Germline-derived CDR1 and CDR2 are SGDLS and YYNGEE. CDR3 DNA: TGTGCCAGCAGCACAACAGGGGGTCGGAACACTGAAGCTTTCTTT. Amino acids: CASSTTGGRNTEAFF. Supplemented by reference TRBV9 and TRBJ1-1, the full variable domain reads DSGVTQTPKHLITATGQRVTLRCSPRSGDLSVYWYQQSLDQGLQFLIQYYNGEERAKGNILERFSAQQFPDLHSELNLSSLELGDSALYFCASSTTGGRNTEAFFGQGTRLTVV.

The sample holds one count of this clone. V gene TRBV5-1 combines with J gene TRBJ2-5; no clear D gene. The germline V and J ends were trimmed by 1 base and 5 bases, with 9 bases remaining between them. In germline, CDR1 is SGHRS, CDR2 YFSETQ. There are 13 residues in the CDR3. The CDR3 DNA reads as TGCGCCAGCAGCTTGCCCACAATGGAGACCCAGTACTTC. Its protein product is CASSLPTMETQYF.

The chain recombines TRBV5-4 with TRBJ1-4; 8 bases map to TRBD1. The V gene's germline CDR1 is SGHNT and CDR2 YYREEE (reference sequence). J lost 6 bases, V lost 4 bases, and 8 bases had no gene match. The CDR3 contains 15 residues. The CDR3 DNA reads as TGTGCCAGCAGCACAGAACCGGACAGGGATGAAAAACTGTTTTTT. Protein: CASSTEPDRDEKLFF.

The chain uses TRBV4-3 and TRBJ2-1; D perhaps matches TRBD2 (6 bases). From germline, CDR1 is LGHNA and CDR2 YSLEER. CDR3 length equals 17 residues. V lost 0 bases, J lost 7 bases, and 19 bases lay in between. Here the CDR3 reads CASSQEYGGRIMNEQFF. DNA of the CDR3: TGCGCCAGCAGCCAAGAGTACGGGGGACGCATTATGAATGAGCAGTTCTTC.

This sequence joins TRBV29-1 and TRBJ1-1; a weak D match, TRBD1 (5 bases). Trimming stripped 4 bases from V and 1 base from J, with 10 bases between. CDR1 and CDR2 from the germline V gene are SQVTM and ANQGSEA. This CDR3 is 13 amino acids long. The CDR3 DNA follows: TGCAGCGTTGGCGGGGGTCCGAACACTGAAGCTTTCTTT. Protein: CSVGGGPNTEAFF.

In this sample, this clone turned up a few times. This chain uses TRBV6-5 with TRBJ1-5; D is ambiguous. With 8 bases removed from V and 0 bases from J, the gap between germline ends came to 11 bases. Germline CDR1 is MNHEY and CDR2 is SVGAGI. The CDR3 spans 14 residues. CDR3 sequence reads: CASREGLSNQPQHF. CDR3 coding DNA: TGTGCCAGCCGGGAGGGTCTTAGCAATCAGCCCCAGCATTTT.

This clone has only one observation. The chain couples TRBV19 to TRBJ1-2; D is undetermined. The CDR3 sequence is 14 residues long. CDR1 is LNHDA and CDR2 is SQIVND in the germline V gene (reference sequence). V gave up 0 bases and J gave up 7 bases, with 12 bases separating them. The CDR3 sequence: CASSIEGGSGGYTF. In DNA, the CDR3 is TGTGCCAGTAGTATAGAGGGAGGGTCAGGTGGCTACACCTTC.

CDR3 nucleotides: TGTGCCAGCAGATCTACTCCCGCCGGGGAGCTGTTTTTT. This encodes CASRSTPAGELFF. The chain has TRBV7-2 and TRBJ2-2; D is undetermined. The ends were cut back, 6 bases at V and 6 bases at J, with 11 bases in the middle. There are 13 residues in the CDR3. Germline V gene sequence: CDR1 SGHTA, CDR2 FQGNSA.

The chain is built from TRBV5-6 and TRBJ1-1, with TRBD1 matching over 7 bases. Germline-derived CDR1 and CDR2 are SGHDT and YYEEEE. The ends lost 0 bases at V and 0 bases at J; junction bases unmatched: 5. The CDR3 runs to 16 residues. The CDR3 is CASSLERGGMNTEAFF. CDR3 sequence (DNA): TGTGCCAGCAGCTTGGAACGAGGGGGCATGAACACTGAAGCTTTCTTT.

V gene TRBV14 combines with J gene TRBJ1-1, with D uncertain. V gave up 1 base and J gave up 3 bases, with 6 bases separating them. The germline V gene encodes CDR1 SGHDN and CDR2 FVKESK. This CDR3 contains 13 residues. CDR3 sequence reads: CASSQAGYTEAFF. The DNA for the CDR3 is TGTGCCAGCAGCCAAGCGGGGTACACTGAAGCTTTCTTT.